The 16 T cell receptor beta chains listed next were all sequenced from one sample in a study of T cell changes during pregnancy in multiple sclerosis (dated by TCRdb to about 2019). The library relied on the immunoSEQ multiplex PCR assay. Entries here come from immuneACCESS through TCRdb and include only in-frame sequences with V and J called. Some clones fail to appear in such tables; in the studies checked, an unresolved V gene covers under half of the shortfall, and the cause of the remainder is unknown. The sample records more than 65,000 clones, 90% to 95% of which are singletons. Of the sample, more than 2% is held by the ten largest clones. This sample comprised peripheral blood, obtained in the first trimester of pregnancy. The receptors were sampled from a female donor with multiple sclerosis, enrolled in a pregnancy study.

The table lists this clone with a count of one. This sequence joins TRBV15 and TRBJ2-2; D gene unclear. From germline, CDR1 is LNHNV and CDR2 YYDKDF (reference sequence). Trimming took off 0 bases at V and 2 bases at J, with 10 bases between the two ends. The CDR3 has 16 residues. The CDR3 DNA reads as TGTGCCACCAGCAGAGATGCGGCTCGAAACACCGGGGAGCTGTTTTTT. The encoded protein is CATSRDAARNTGELFF.

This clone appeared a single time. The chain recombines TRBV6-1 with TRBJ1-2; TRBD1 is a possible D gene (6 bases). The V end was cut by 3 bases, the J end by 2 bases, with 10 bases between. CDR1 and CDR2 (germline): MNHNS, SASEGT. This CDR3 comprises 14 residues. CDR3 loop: CASSEKTGNYGYTF. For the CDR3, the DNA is TGTGCCAGCAGTGAGAAGACAGGAAACTATGGCTACACCTTC.

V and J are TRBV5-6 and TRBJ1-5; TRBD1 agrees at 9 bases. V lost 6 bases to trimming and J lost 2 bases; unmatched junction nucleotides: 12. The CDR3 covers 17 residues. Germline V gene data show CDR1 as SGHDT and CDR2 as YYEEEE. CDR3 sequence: CASTLAGTGTGNQPQHF. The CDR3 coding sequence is TGTGCCAGCACCCTGGCCGGGACAGGGACGGGCAATCAGCCCCAGCATTTT. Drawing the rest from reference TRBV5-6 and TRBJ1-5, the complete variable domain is DAGVTQSPTHLIKTRGQQVTLRCSPKSGHDTVSWYQQALGQGPQFIFQYYEEEERQRGNFPDRFSGHQFPNYSSELNVNALLLGDSALYLCASTLAGTGTGNQPQHFGDGTRLSIL.

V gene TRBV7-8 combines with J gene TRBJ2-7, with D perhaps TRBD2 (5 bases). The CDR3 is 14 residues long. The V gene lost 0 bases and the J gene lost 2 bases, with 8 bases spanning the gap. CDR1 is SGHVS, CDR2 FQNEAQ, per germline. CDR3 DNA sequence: TGTGCCAGCAGCTTAGCCGGGAATCCCTACGAGCAGTACTTC. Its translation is CASSLAGNPYEQYF.

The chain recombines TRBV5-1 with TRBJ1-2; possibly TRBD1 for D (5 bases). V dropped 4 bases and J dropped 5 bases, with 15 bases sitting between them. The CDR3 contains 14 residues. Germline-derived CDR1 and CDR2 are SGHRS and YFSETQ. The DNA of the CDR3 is TGCGCCAGCAGCCCTGAGACAGTATTTTATGGCTACACCTTC. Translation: CASSPETVFYGYTF.

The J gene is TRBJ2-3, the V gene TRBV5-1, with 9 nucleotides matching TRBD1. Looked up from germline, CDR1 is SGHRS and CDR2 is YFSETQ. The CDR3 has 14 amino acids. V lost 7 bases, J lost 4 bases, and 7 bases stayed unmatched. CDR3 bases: TGCGCCAGCCGAGCCGGGACAGGGTCAGATACGCAGTATTTT. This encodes CASRAGTGSDTQYF.

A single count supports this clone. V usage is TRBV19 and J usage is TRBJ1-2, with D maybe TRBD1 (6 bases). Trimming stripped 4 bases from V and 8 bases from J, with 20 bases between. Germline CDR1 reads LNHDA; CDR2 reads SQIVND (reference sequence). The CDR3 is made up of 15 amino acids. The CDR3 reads CASSNNRESVRGYTF. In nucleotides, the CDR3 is TGTGCCAGTAGTAACAACAGGGAATCCGTAAGAGGCTACACCTTC.

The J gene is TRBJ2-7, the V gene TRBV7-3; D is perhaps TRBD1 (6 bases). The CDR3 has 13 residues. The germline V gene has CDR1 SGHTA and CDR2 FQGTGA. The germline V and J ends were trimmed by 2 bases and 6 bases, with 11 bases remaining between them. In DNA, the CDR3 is TGTGCCAGCAGCTTAGAACAGGGTACCGAGCAGTACTTC. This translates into CASSLEQGTEQYF.

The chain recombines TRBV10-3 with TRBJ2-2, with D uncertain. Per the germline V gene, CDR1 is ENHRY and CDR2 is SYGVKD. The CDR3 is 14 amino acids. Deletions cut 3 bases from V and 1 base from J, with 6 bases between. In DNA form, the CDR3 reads TGTGCCATCAGTGACTTTCTGAACACCGGGGAGCTGTTTTTT. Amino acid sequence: CAISDFLNTGELFF.

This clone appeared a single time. The CDR3 DNA reads as TGTGCCAGCAGCGCAGATGGGGGGACAGTCTACGAGCAGTACTTC. Translating it yields CASSADGGTVYEQYF. The chain combines TRBV9 with TRBJ2-7; TRBD1 might be the D (7 bases). V lost 3 bases, J lost 3 bases, and 16 bases lay in between. The germline V gene encodes CDR1 SGDLS and CDR2 YYNGEE. This CDR3 comprises 15 residues.

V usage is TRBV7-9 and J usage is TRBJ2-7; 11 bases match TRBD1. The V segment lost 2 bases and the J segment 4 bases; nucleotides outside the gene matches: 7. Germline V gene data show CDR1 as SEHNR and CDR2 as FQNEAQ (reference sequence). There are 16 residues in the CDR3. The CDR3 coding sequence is TGTGCCAGCAGCTTAAAGTCTGGACAGGGGGCTTACGAGCAGTACTTC. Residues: CASSLKSGQGAYEQYF.

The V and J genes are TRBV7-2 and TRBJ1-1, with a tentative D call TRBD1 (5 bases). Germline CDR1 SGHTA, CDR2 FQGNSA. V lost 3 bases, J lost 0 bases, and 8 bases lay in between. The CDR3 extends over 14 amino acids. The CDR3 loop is CASSLTEMNTEAFF. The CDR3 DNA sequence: TGTGCCAGCAGCTTGACAGAAATGAACACTGAAGCTTTCTTT.

The CDR3 sequence: CASSDMDLIGEQYF. The CDR3 DNA sequence: TGCGCCAGCAGCGATATGGACTTGATTGGGGAGCAGTACTTC. The chain has TRBV5-1 and TRBJ2-7; D is possibly TRBD2 (5 bases). Germline V gene sequence: CDR1 SGHRS, CDR2 YFSETQ. The V end lost 4 bases, the J end lost 7 bases, and 18 bases lay between the germline ends. The CDR3 length is 14 residues.

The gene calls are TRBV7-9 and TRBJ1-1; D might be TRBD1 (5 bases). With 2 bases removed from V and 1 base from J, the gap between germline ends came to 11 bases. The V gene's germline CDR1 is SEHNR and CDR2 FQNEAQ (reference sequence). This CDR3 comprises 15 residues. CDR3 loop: CASSLQGGPNTEAFF. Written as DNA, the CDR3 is TGTGCCAGCAGCTTACAGGGTGGACCGAACACTGAAGCTTTCTTT.

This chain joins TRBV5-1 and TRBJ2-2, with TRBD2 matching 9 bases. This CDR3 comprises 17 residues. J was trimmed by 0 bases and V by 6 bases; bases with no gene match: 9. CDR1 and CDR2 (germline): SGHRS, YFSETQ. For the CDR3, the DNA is TGCGCCAGCACCCCCCTAGCGGGATCCGCGAACACCGGGGAGCTGTTTTTT. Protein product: CASTPLAGSANTGELFF.

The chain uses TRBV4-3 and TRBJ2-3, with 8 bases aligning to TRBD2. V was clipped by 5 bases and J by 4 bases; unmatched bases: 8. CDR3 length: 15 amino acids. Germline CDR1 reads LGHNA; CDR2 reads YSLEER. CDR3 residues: CASSAGLGFSDTQYF. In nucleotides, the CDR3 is TGCGCCAGCAGCGCGGGACTAGGTTTCTCAGATACGCAGTATTTT.